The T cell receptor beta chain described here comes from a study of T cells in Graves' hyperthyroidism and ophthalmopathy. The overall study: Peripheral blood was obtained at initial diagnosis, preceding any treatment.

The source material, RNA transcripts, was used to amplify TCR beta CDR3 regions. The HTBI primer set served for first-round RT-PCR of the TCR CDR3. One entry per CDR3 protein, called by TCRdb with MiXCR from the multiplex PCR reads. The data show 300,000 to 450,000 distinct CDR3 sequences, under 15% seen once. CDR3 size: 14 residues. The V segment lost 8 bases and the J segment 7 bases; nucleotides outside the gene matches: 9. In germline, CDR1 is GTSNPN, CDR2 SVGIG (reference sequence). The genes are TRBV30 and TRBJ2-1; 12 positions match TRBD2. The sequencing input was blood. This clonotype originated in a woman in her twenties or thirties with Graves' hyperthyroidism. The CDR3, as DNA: TGTGCCGGGAAGACTAGCGGGAGTCGAAATGAGCAGTTCTTC. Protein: CAGKTSGSRNEQFF.